This is a list of T cell receptor beta chains from one sample in a study of OX40 agonist ivuxolimab in advanced cancers. Data came from immunoSEQ multiplex PCR; TCRdb stores just in-frame clones and leaves some out. The sample holds 35,000 to 45,000 clones, 91% seen once. Sequencing was performed on CD4+ or CD8+ T cells sorted from blood, taken in a trial of the OX40 agonist ivuxolimab. These receptors all stem from an adult with an advanced solid tumor such as melanoma, head and neck, liver or kidney cancer. The CDR3 runs from the conserved cysteine through the conserved F or W. The D gene is left open where the match is weak. Clone size is stated in some rows and not others, as once, few, many or a class when expanded.

TRBV27	TRBD2	TRBJ2-3	once	CASSRTSFSDTQYF	TGTGCCAGCAGCCGGACTAGTTTCTCAGATACGCAGTATTTT
TRBV19	-	TRBJ2-7	once	CASSIGGRYEQYF	TGTGCCAGTAGTATCGGTGGTAGGTACGAGCAGTACTTC
TRBV30	TRBD2	TRBJ2-1	-	CAWSVKAGTSGYNEQFF	TGTGCCTGGAGTGTTAAGGCCGGGACTAGCGGTTACAATGAGCAGTTCTTC
TRBV9	TRBD1	TRBJ1-2	medium-sized	CASSEWGQGHYGYTF	TGTGCCAGCAGCGAGTGGGGACAGGGGCACTATGGCTACACCTTC
TRBV15	-	TRBJ2-1	once	CATSTRDNEQFF	TGTGCCACCAGCACCCGGGACAATGAGCAGTTCTTC
TRBV19	TRBD2	TRBJ2-1	-	CATSWTSGSSYNEQFF	TGTGCCACCTCCTGGACTAGCGGGAGCTCCTACAATGAGCAGTTCTTC
TRBV27	TRBD2	TRBJ2-1	-	CASSFSSGRAGEQFF	TGTGCCAGCAGTTTCTCTAGCGGGAGGGCGGGTGAGCAGTTCTTC
TRBV29-1	-	TRBJ2-2	-	CSVEHKTGELFF	TGCAGCGTAGAACATAAAACCGGGGAGCTGTTTTTT
TRBV7-4	-	TRBJ1-3	-	CASSAEAGFGNTIYF	TGTGCCAGCAGCGCCGAGGCAGGCTTCGGAAACACCATATATTTT
TRBV10-3	TRBD1	TRBJ2-7	-	CATWDSIYEQYF	TGTGCCACTTGGGACAGCATCTACGAGCAGTACTTC
TRBV15	-	TRBJ1-3	-	CATSRERSSGNTIYF	TGTGCCACCAGCAGAGAACGGAGCTCTGGAAACACCATATATTTT
TRBV6-1	-	TRBJ2-6	once	CALHSGANVLTF	TGTGCCCTACACTCTGGGGCCAACGTCCTGACTTTC
TRBV9	-	TRBJ2-1	-	CASSVDEDGGNNEQFF	TGTGCCAGCAGCGTAGATGAGGACGGGGGAAACAATGAGCAGTTCTTC
TRBV7-2	-	TRBJ2-1	-	CASSSPGGGYNEQFF	TGTGCCAGCAGCTCACCAGGAGGGGGATACAATGAGCAGTTCTTC
TRBV6-5	TRBD2	TRBJ2-5	-	CASSSAGGLLETQYF	TGTGCCAGCAGCTCGGCGGGGGGGCTCCTGGAGACCCAGTACTTC
TRBV29-1	TRBD1	TRBJ2-1	-	CSVEGRGQGGEQFF	TGCAGCGTTGAAGGCAGGGGGCAAGGTGGTGAGCAGTTCTTC
TRBV27	TRBD2	TRBJ2-7	-	CASSLEASGRGYEQYF	TGTGCCAGCAGCTTAGAGGCTAGCGGACGAGGTTACGAGCAGTACTTC
TRBV14	TRBD2	TRBJ2-3	-	CASSQDTKWGTSHTDTQYF	TGTGCCAGCAGCCAAGATACAAAATGGGGGACTAGCCACACAGATACGCAGTATTTT
TRBV13	-	TRBJ1-1	-	CASSLTVTMNTEAFF	TGTGCCAGCAGCTTGACAGTTACCATGAACACTGAAGCTTTCTTT
TRBV6-1	-	TRBJ2-5	-	CASSVETQYF	TGTGCCAGCAGTGTTGAGACCCAGTACTTC
TRBV7-9	-	TRBJ2-7	-	CASSLEYEQYF	TGTGCCAGCAGCTTAGAGTACGAGCAGTACTTC
TRBV25-1	-	TRBJ2-1	-	CATDHNEQFF	TGTGCCACGGATCACAATGAGCAGTTCTTC
TRBV27	-	TRBJ1-1	-	CASSLVQADTEAFF	TGTGCCAGCAGTTTAGTACAGGCAGACACTGAAGCTTTCTTT
TRBV6-5	TRBD1	TRBJ1-2	-	CASSDYRGGGYTF	TGTGCCAGCAGCGATTACAGGGGTGGGGGCTACACCTTC